This T cell receptor (beta chain) was recovered during a study of T cell repertoires in cytomegalovirus infection. Study information: Public TCR beta signatures provided an indication of both CMV infection and a matching HLA type.

TCRdb ran MiXCR on the reads and lists one entry per CDR3 protein. The sample has 450,000 to 650,000 distinct CDR3 sequences; about 30% are singletons. With respect to this clonotype: The antigen remains unidentified.

Overall study results and limits: Dominating the ex vivo response were TCR beta clonotypes that were CMV-specific and HLA-C-restricted.

This clonotype was sampled from a human donor in good health (CMV status not recorded). Some clones in this sample may be carry-over from other donors' samples. The sequencing sample was made of PBMCs.

Written as DNA, the CDR3 is TGTGCCAGCAGCACCGGGACTAGCGGGAGCTTGGTAGATACGCAGTATTTT. It encodes CASSTGTSGSLVDTQYF. This rearrangement joins TRBV2 to TRBJ2-3; TRBD2 matches at 14 bases. Per germline, CDR1 SNHLY and CDR2 FYNNEI. V lost 6 bases, J lost 5 bases, and 10 bases stayed unmatched. The CDR3 is 17 amino acids.